The 15 T cell receptor beta chains below all came from one sample that was sequenced in a study of T-cell reconstitution after alpha-beta-depleted transplantation in children. The TCRbeta library incorporated unique molecular identifiers. Each CDR3 protein is one row after TCRdb ran MiXCR on the PCR reads. The sample lists about 640,000 distinct CDR3 sequences, around a sixth occurring once. This specimen was PBMCs from the stem cell graft donor, taken from the stem cell graft. These receptors were taken from a human donor who donated a stem cell graft to a child with acute myeloid leukemia.

This clonotype was counted between two and nine times. The chain combines TRBV12-3 or TRBV12-4 with TRBJ1-1; no firm D call. V lost 8 bases to trimming and J lost 9 bases, with 16 bases between them. This CDR3 has 12 amino acids. The CDR3 loop reads CASLRDPEKAFF. DNA of the CDR3: TGTGCCAGCCTCCGGGATCCAGAAAAAGCTTTCTTT.

The rearrangement joins TRBV20-1 to TRBJ2-5, with TRBD2 matching 10 bases. This CDR3 is 18 amino acids long. V shed 5 bases, J shed 1 base, and the junction held 16 bases outside the gene matches. CDR1 and CDR2 (germline): DFQATT, SNEGSKA (reference sequence). The CDR3 loop is CSALRGLAGDLSQETQYF. For the CDR3, the DNA is TGCAGTGCTCTTCGGGGTCTAGCGGGGGACCTCTCCCAAGAGACCCAGTACTTC.

For this clonotype: A much bigger clone sits one base away, suggesting this may be a read error. The CDR3 carries no conserved terminal phenylalanine or tryptophan, so it likely arises from a read error. The chain is built from TRBV20-1 and TRBJ1-5; D remains ambiguous. The CDR3 has 11 amino acids. With 3 bases removed from V and 7 bases from J, the gap between germline ends came to 7 bases. CDR1 DFQATT and CDR2 SNEGSKA come from the germline V gene (reference sequence). This chain's CDR3 is CSASQDQPQHY. In DNA, the CDR3 is TGCAGTGCTAGCCAAGACCAGCCCCAGCATTAT.

This clonotype was seen many times. V usage is TRBV5-1 and J usage is TRBJ2-1; D call uncertain. CDR3 length: 12 amino acids. V shed 2 bases and J shed 8 bases, with 8 bases lying between them. Germline V gene lookup returns CDR1 SGHRS and CDR2 YFSETQ. CDR3: CASSFEAHEQFF. The CDR3 bases are TGCGCCAGCAGCTTTGAGGCGCATGAGCAGTTCTTC.

The chain joins TRBV5-1 to TRBJ2-5, with 7 bases lining up with TRBD2. Germline lookup yields CDR1 SGHRS and CDR2 YFSETQ. V lost 6 bases and J lost 4; bases outside the gene matches: 6. The CDR3 loop spans 13 amino acids. The CDR3 nucleotides read TGCGCCAGCAACCAAGGCGGGGGAGAGACCCAGTACTTC. This translates into CASNQGGGETQYF.

This clonotype was seen ten or more times. V is TRBV12-3 or TRBV12-4 and J is TRBJ1-5; no clear D gene. This CDR3 is built from 13 residues. The V end was cut by 7 bases, the J end by 0 bases, with 7 bases between. Here the CDR3 reads CASNLGSNQPQHF. Written as DNA, the CDR3 is TGTGCCAGCAACCTAGGTAGCAATCAGCCCCAGCATTTT.

The chain uses TRBV20-1 and TRBJ2-3; maybe TRBD2 (5 bases). With 3 bases removed from V and 2 bases from J, the gap between germline ends came to 9 bases. Germline lookup yields CDR1 DFQATT and CDR2 SNEGSKA (reference sequence). This CDR3 is built from 13 residues. CDR3 in DNA: TGCAGTGCTAGGTCCGGGATCACAGATACGCAGTATTTT. It is translated as CSARSGITDTQYF.

V gene TRBV5-1 combines with J gene TRBJ2-1, with 7 bases aligning to TRBD2. Germline CDR1 is SGHRS and CDR2 is YFSETQ. The CDR3 has 17 residues. Trimming at V came to 3 bases and at J to 2 bases, leaving 11 bases not matched to a gene. This CDR3 is CASSSPGGGGAYNEQFF. In DNA form, the CDR3 reads TGCGCCAGCAGCTCTCCCGGCGGGGGAGGCGCCTACAATGAGCAGTTCTTC.

The chain carries TRBV6-2 or TRBV6-3 and TRBJ1-5, with a possible D match to TRBD1 (6 bases). The germline gives CDR1 MNHEY, CDR2 SVGEGT. V was clipped by 6 bases and J by 5 bases, with 14 bases between them. This CDR3 is 14 amino acids long. This CDR3 reads CASSSGHRDQPQHF. CDR3 sequence (DNA): TGTGCCAGCAGCTCGGGACACCGGGATCAGCCCCAGCATTTT.

This clonotype was observed many times. The chain employs TRBV12-3 or TRBV12-4 and TRBJ1-2, with a possible D match to TRBD1 (6 bases). V lost 8 bases and J 2 bases, leaving 12 bases between the germline ends. This CDR3 region has 13 residues. The CDR3, as DNA: TGTGCCAGCGGAACACAGGGAAACTATGGCTACACCTTC. Translated, it gives CASGTQGNYGYTF.

V usage is TRBV28 and J usage is TRBJ2-3; TRBD2 might be the D (5 bases). The CDR3 contains 12 residues. V lost 3 bases to trimming and J lost 7 bases, with 8 bases between them. Germline-derived CDR1 and CDR2 are MDHEN and SYDVKM. The DNA of the CDR3 is TGTGCCAGCAGTTTGAGGGTTCATACGCAGTATTTT. Translated, it gives CASSLRVHTQYF.

This clonotype was seen repeatedly, ten times or more. The chain has TRBV24-1 and TRBJ1-5; D not resolved. Germline CDR1 and CDR2: KGHDR and SFDVKD. Trimming stripped 3 bases from V and 9 bases from J, with 11 bases between. The CDR3 extends over 13 amino acids. The CDR3 nucleotides read TGTGCCACCAGTGATCAGTCCGGACGGCCCCAGCATTTT. It encodes CATSDQSGRPQHF.

This clonotype has only a few counts. The rearrangement joins TRBV25-1 to TRBJ1-6, with TRBD1 as a possible D gene (5 bases). The CDR3 consists of 17 residues. V was clipped by 0 bases and J by 6 bases, with 15 bases between them. Germline CDR1 is MGHDK and CDR2 is SYGVNS. The CDR3 loop reads CASSEYYGGRTNSPLHF. CDR3 nucleotides: TGTGCCAGCAGTGAATATTACGGGGGACGGACTAATTCACCCCTCCACTTT.

This clonotype was seen repeatedly, ten times or more. This sequence joins TRBV15 and TRBJ2-1, with 8 bases matching TRBD1. With 2 bases clipped from V and 7 bases from J, the junction kept 7 bases outside the gene matches. CDR1 and CDR2 from the germline V gene are LNHNV and YYDKDF (reference sequence). The CDR3 sequence is 15 residues long. As DNA, the CDR3 is TGTGCCACCAGCAGACGTGACAGGGGACGGAATGAGCAGTTCTTC. Amino acid sequence: CATSRRDRGRNEQFF.

This clonotype has just a few counts. This sequence joins TRBV27 and TRBJ2-1; tentatively, D is TRBD2 (6 bases). Germline V gene sequence: CDR1 MNHEY, CDR2 SMNVEV (reference sequence). The CDR3 covers 16 residues. V was shortened by 5 bases and J by 4 bases, with 18 bases between the two germline ends. CDR3: CASSLRGPGVYNEQFF. The CDR3 DNA is TGTGCCAGCAGTCTCCGGGGACCGGGGGTTTACAATGAGCAGTTCTTC.